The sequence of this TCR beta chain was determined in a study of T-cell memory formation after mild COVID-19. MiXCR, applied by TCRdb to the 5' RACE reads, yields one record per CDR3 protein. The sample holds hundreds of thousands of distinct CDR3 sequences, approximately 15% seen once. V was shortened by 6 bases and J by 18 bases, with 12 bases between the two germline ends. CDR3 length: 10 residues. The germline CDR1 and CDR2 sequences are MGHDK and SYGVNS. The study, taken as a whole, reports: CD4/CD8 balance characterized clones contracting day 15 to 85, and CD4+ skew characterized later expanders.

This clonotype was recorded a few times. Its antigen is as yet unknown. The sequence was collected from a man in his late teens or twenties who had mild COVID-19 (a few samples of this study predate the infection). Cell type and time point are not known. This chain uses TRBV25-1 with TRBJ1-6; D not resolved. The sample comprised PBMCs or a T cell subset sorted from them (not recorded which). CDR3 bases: TGTGCCAGCAGCCCCCCGCCTAACCACTTT. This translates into CASSPPPNHF. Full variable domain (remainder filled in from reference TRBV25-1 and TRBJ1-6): EADIYQTPRYLVIGTGKKITLECSQTMGHDKMYWYQQDPGMELHLIHYSYGVNSTEKGDLSSESTVSRIRTEHFPLTLESARPSHTSQYLCASSPPPNHFGNGTRLTVT.